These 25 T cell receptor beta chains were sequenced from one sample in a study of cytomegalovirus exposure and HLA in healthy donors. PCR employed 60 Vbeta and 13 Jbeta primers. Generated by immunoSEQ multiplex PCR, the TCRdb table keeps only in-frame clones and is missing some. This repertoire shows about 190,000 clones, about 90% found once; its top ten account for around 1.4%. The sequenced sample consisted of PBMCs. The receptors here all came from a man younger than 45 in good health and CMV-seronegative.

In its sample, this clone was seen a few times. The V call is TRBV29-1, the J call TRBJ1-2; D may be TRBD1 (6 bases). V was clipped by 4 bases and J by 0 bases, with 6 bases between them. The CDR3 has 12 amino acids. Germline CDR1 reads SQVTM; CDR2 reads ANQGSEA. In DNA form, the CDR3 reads TGCAGCGTTGGGACAGCTAACTATGGCTACACCTTC. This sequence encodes CSVGTANYGYTF.

The CDR3 sequence is CASSLDLLAGVNEQFF. The CDR3 DNA reads TGCGCCAGCAGCTTGGATTTACTAGCGGGGGTAAATGAGCAGTTCTTC. This sequence joins TRBV5-1 and TRBJ2-1; 11 nucleotides match TRBD2. The CDR3 totals 16 residues. Trimming at V came to 0 bases and at J to 7 bases, leaving 6 bases not matched to a gene. Per germline, CDR1 SGHRS and CDR2 YFSETQ.

CDR3 in amino acids: CSSGGSQETQYF. Written as DNA, the CDR3 is TGTAGTAGCGGGGGGTCCCAAGAGACCCAGTACTTC. V and J are TRBV2 and TRBJ2-5, with TRBD2 identical over 10 bases. This CDR3 region has 12 residues. Germline loops: CDR1 SNHLY, CDR2 FYNNEI.

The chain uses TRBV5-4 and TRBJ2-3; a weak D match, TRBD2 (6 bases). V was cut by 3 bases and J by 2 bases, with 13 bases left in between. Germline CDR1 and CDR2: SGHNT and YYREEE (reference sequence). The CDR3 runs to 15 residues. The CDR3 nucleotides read TGTGCCAGCAGCTGGATGGACTATACCACAGATACGCAGTATTTT. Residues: CASSWMDYTTDTQYF.

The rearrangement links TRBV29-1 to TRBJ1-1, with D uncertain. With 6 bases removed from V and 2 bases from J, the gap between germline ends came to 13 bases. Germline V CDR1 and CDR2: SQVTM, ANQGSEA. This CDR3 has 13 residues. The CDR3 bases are TGCAGCGTGACTTCTCAGCCTAACACTGAAGCTTTCTTT. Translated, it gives CSVTSQPNTEAFF.

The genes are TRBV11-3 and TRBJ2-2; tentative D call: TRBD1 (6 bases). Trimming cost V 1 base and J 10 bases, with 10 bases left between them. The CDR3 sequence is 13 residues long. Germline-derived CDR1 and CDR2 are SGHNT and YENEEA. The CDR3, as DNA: TGTGCCAGCAGCTTAGGAGGGGGTACGGAGCTGTTTTTT. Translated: CASSLGGGTELFF. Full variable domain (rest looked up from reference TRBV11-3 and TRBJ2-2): EAGVVQSPRYKIIEKKQPVAFWCNPISGHNTLYWYLQNLGQGPELLIRYENEEAVDDSQLPKDRFSAERLKGVDSTLKIQPAELGDSAVYLCASSLGGGTELFFGEGSRLTVL.

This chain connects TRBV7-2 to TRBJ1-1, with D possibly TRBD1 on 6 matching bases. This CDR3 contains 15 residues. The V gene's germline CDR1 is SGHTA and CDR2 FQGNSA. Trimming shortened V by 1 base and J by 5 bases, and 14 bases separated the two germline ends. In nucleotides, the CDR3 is TGTGCCAGCAGCTTAGTTGGGGGGGCGGGTACTGAAGCTTTCTTT. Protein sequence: CASSLVGGAGTEAFF.

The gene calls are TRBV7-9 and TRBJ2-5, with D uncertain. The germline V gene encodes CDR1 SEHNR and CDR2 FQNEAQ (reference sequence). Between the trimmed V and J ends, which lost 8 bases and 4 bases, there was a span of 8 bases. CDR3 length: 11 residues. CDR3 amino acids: CASAPLETQYF. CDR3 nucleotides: TGTGCCAGCGCCCCACTAGAGACCCAGTACTTC.

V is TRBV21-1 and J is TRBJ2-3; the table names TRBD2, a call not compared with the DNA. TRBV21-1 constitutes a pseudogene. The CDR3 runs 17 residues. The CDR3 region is CASSSGVSGDPPDTQYF. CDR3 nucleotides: TGTGCCAGCAGCTCAGGGGTTAGCGGGGATCCCCCAGATACGCAGTATTTT.

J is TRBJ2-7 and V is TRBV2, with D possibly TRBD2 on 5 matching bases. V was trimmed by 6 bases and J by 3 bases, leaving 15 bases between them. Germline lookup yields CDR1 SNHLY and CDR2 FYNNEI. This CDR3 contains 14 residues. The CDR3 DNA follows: TGTGCCAGCAGGGGTTCTTCGGGGAACTACGAGCAGTACTTC. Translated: CASRGSSGNYEQYF.

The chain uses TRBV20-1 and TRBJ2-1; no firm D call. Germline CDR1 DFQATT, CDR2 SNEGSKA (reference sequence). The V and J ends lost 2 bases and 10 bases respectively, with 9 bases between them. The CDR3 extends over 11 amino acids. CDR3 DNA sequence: TGCAGTGCTAGAAATTACCGGGAGCAGTTCTTC. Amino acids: CSARNYREQFF.

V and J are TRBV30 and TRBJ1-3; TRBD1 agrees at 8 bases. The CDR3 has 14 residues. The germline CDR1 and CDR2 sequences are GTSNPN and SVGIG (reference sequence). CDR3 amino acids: CASRRTGSGNTIYF. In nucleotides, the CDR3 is TGTGCTTCCCGCCGGACAGGGAGTGGAAACACCATATATTTT.

The CDR3 nucleotides read TGTGCCAGCAGCGAAGAGGGTAGGGAGACGGAAAAACTGTTTTTT. Translating gives CASSEEGRETEKLFF. The chain couples TRBV9 to TRBJ1-4; D is uncertain. V was shortened by 3 bases and J by 8 bases, with 17 bases between the two germline ends. Germline values: CDR1 SGDLS, CDR2 YYNGEE. The CDR3 covers 15 residues. Filled out from reference TRBV9 and TRBJ1-4, the complete variable domain reads DSGVTQTPKHLITATGQRVTLRCSPRSGDLSVYWYQQSLDQGLQFLIQYYNGEERAKGNILERFSAQQFPDLHSELNLSSLELGDSALYFCASSEEGRETEKLFFGSGTQLSVL.

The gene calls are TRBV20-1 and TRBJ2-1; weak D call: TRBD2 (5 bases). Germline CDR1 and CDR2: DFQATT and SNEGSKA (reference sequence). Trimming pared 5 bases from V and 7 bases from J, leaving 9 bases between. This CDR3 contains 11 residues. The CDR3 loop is CSAQPGNEQFF. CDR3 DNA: TGCAGTGCTCAGCCGGGGAATGAGCAGTTCTTC.

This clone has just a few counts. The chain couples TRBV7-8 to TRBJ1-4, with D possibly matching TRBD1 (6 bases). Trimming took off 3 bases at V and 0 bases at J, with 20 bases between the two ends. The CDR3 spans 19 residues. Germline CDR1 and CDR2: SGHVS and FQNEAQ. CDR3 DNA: TGTGCCAGCAGCTTTTCTCCGGGGGGCCCCTCTGCAACTAATGAAAAACTGTTTTTT. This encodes CASSFSPGGPSATNEKLFF.

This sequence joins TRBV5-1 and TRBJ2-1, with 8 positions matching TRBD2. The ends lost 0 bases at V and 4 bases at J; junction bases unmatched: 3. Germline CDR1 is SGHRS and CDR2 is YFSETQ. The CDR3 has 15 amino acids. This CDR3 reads CASSLELAAYNEQFF. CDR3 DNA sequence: TGCGCCAGCAGCTTGGAACTAGCGGCTTACAATGAGCAGTTCTTC.

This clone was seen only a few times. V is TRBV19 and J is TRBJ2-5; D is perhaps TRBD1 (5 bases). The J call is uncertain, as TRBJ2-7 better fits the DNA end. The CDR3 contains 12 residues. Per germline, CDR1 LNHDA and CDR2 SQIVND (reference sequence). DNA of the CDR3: TGTGCCAGTAGTGTGGACAACTACGAGCAGTACTTC. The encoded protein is CASSVDNYEQYF.

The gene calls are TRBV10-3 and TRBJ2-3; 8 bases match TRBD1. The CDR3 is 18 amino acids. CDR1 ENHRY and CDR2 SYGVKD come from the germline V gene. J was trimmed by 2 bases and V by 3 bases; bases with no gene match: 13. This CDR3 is CAISDSSTGAWNTDTQYF. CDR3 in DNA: TGTGCCATCAGTGATAGTTCGACAGGGGCATGGAACACAGATACGCAGTATTTT.

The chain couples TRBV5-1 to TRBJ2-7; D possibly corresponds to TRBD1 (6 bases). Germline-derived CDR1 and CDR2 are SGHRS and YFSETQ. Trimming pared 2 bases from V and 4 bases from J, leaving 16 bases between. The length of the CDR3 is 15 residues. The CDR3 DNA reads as TGCGCCAGCAGCTTAGCACAGGGTAGAGGGTACGAGCAGTACTTC. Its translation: CASSLAQGRGYEQYF. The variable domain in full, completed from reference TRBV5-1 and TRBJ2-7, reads KAGVTQTPRYLIKTRGQQVTLSCSPISGHRSVSWYQQTPGQGLQFLFEYFSETQRNKGNFPGRFSGRQFSNSRSEMNVSTLELGDSALYLCASSLAQGRGYEQYFGPGTRLTVT.

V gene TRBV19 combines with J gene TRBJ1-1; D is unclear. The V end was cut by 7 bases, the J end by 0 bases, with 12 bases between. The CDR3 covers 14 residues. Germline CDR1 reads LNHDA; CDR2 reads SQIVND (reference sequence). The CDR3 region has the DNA TGTGCCAGTACCTGGGCGAGCATGAACACTGAAGCTTTCTTT. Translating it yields CASTWASMNTEAFF.

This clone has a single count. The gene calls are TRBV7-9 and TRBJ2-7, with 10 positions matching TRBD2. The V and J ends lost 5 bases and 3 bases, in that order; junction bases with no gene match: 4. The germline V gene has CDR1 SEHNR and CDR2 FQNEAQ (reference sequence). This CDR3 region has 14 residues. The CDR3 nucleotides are TGTGCCAGCAGCATTCTAGCGGGAGTCTACGAGCAGTACTTC. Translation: CASSILAGVYEQYF.

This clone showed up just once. The chain's CDR3 is CASRGAPSGGSYEQYF. CDR3 nucleotides: TGTGCCAGTAGGGGGGCCCCTAGCGGGGGTTCCTACGAGCAGTACTTC. The chain employs TRBV19 and TRBJ2-7, with 10 bases lining up with TRBD2. V lost 6 bases, J lost 1 base, and 9 bases stayed unmatched. Looked up from germline, CDR1 is LNHDA and CDR2 is SQIVND (reference sequence). CDR3 size: 16 residues.

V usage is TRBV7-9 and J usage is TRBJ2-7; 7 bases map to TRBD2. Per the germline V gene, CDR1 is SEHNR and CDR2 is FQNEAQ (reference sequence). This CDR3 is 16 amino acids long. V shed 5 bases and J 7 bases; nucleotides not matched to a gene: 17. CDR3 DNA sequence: TGTGCCAGCAGCAGGATGGGACGGAGAGCCGGGGGGGAGCAGTACTTC. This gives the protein CASSRMGRRAGGEQYF.

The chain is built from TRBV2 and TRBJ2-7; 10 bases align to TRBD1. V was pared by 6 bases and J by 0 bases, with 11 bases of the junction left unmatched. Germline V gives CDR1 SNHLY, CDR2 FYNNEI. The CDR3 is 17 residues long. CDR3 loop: CASRLLPGQGNSYEQYF. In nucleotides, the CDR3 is TGTGCCAGCAGGTTACTTCCGGGACAGGGGAACTCCTACGAGCAGTACTTC. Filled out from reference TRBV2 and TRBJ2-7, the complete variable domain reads EPEVTQTPSHQVTQMGQEVILRCVPISNHLYFYWYRQILGQKVEFLVSFYNNEISEKSEIFDDQFSVERPDGSNFTLKIRSTKLEDSAMYFCASRLLPGQGNSYEQYFGPGTRLTVT.

The DNA for the CDR3 is TGTGCCAGCAGTTTTAAGAGGTTTTCCTACGAGCAGTACTTC. Translating gives CASSFKRFSYEQYF. The chain carries TRBV27 and TRBJ2-7; D not resolved. Germline V gene sequence: CDR1 MNHEY, CDR2 SMNVEV (reference sequence). The CDR3 is made up of 14 amino acids. V was cut by 3 bases and J by 1 base, with 10 bases left in between.